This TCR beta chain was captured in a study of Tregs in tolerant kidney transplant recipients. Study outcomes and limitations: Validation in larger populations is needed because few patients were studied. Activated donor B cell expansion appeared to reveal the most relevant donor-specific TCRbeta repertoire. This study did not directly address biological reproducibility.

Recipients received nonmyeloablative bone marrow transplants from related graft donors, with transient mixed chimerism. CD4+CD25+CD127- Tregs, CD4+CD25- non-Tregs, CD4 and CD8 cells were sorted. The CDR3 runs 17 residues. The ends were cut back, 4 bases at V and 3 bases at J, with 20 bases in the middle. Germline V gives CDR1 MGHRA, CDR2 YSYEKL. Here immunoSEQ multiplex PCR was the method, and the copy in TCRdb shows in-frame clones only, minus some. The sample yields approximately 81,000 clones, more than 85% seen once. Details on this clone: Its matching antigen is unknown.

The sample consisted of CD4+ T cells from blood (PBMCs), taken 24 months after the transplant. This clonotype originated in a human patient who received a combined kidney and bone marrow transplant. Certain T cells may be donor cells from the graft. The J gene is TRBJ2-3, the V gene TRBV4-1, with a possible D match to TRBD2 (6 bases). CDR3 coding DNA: TGCGCCAGCAGCCCGGGTAGCGGAAATAAGGTGACAGATACGCAGTATTTT. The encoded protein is CASSPGSGNKVTDTQYF.